Listed below are T cell receptor beta chains from one sample, sequenced in a study of blood T cell repertoires in COVID-19. The assay was immunoSEQ multiplex PCR, and TCRdb's table has in-frame clones only and misses some. The sample shows roughly 390,000 clones, roughly 85% of them seen only once. The sequenced sample consisted of peripheral blood. The receptors were gathered from a young woman with acute or convalescent COVID-19. Each CDR3 is given with its conserved first and last residue. D genes are given only for firm matches. Only some rows state a clone size, as once, few, many or a class for expanded clones.

d_call: .
clone_size: .
j_call: TRBJ1-4
v_call: TRBV4-1
cdr3_aa: CASSQREFPTNEKLFF
cdr3_nt: TGCGCCAGCAGCCAACGGGAATTCCCAACTAATGAAAAACTGTTTTTT

d_call: .
clone_size: few
j_call: TRBJ2-3
v_call: TRBV4-2
cdr3_aa: CASSQGHGGDTQYF
cdr3_nt: TGTGCCAGCAGCCAAGGTCACGGTGGAGATACGCAGTATTTT

d_call: .
clone_size: once
j_call: TRBJ1-4
v_call: TRBV5-1
cdr3_aa: CASSPGGGEEKLFF
cdr3_nt: TGCGCCAGCAGCCCCGGAGGAGGGGAGGAAAAACTGTTTTTT

d_call: TRBD1
clone_size: many
j_call: TRBJ2-2
v_call: TRBV9
cdr3_aa: CASSASQGANTGELFF
cdr3_nt: TGTGCCAGCAGCGCGTCCCAGGGGGCGAACACCGGGGAGCTGTTTTTT

d_call: .
clone_size: .
j_call: TRBJ2-7
v_call: TRBV6-5
cdr3_aa: CASAQGTYEQYF
cdr3_nt: TGTGCCAGCGCGCAGGGCACCTACGAGCAGTACTTC

d_call: .
clone_size: .
j_call: TRBJ1-4
v_call: TRBV5-1
cdr3_aa: CASSLDPGSGEKLFF
cdr3_nt: TGCGCCAGCAGCTTGGATCCCGGGAGTGGTGAAAAACTGTTTTTT

d_call: .
clone_size: .
j_call: TRBJ2-2
v_call: TRBV9
cdr3_aa: CASSVVGEELSTGELFF
cdr3_nt: TGTGCCAGCAGCGTAGTCGGCGAGGAGTTAAGCACCGGGGAGCTGTTTTTT

d_call: TRBD1
clone_size: .
j_call: TRBJ2-4
v_call: TRBV24-1
cdr3_aa: CATSDGDRGIQYF
cdr3_nt: TGTGCCACCAGTGATGGGGACAGGGGCATTCAGTACTTC

d_call: TRBD1
clone_size: .
j_call: TRBJ1-5
v_call: TRBV5-6
cdr3_aa: CASSLTGGGNQPQHF
cdr3_nt: TGTGCCAGCAGCTTGACAGGGGGCGGCAATCAGCCCCAGCATTTT

d_call: TRBD2
clone_size: .
j_call: TRBJ2-3
v_call: TRBV7-4
cdr3_aa: CASSYGRGADTQYF
cdr3_nt: TGTGCCAGCAGCTACGGGAGGGGGGCAGATACGCAGTATTTT

d_call: TRBD1
clone_size: .
j_call: TRBJ1-5
v_call: TRBV7-9
cdr3_aa: CASSSLTGGTQPQHF
cdr3_nt: TGTGCCAGCAGCTCGCTAACAGGGGGCACTCAGCCCCAGCATTTT

d_call: .
clone_size: many
j_call: TRBJ2-7
v_call: TRBV5-1
cdr3_aa: CASSLDYEQYF
cdr3_nt: TGCGCCAGCAGCCTAGACTACGAGCAGTACTTC

d_call: .
clone_size: few
j_call: TRBJ1-2
v_call: TRBV2
cdr3_aa: CASRTQGINYGYTF
cdr3_nt: TGTGCCAGCAGGACCCAGGGGATTAACTATGGCTACACCTTC

d_call: .
clone_size: .
j_call: TRBJ2-2
v_call: TRBV5-1
cdr3_aa: CASSSPARVNTGELFF
cdr3_nt: TGCGCCAGCAGCTCCCCGGCTCGGGTTAACACCGGGGAGCTGTTTTTT

d_call: .
clone_size: .
j_call: TRBJ2-3
v_call: TRBV10-1
cdr3_aa: CASSAGRGSADTQYF
cdr3_nt: TGCGCCAGCAGTGCCGGGCGGGGATCCGCAGATACGCAGTATTTT

d_call: TRBD2
clone_size: .
j_call: TRBJ2-7
v_call: TRBV7-3
cdr3_aa: CASSLGAGRDEQYF
cdr3_nt: TGTGCCAGCAGCTTGGGAGCGGGAAGGGACGAGCAGTACTTC

d_call: .
clone_size: .
j_call: TRBJ1-5
v_call: TRBV6-5
cdr3_aa: CASSHPGEYQPQHF
cdr3_nt: TGTGCCAGCAGCCACCCAGGGGAATATCAGCCCCAGCATTTT

d_call: .
clone_size: .
j_call: TRBJ1-6
v_call: TRBV5-4
cdr3_aa: CASSLDSSLGSPLHF
cdr3_nt: TGTGCCAGCAGCCTAGACAGTAGCCTAGGGTCACCCCTCCACTTT

d_call: TRBD1
clone_size: .
j_call: TRBJ2-7
v_call: TRBV18
cdr3_aa: CASSPDRDSSYEQYF
cdr3_nt: TGTGCCAGCTCACCCGACCGGGACAGCTCCTACGAGCAGTACTTC

d_call: TRBD2
clone_size: .
j_call: TRBJ2-5
v_call: TRBV5-1
cdr3_aa: CASSSGKAGGPQYF
cdr3_nt: TGCGCCAGCAGCTCAGGGAAAGCGGGAGGGCCCCAGTACTTC

d_call: .
clone_size: .
j_call: TRBJ2-7
v_call: TRBV5-4
cdr3_aa: CASSLGGDEQYF
cdr3_nt: TGTGCCAGCAGCTTGGGGGGGGACGAGCAGTACTTC

d_call: TRBD1
clone_size: .
j_call: TRBJ1-2
v_call: TRBV25-1
cdr3_aa: CASSEDRGNRWGYTF
cdr3_nt: TGTGCCAGCAGTGAAGACAGGGGCAATCGGTGGGGCTACACCTTC

d_call: TRBD1
clone_size: .
j_call: TRBJ1-2
v_call: TRBV9
cdr3_aa: CASSAPGQGNGYTF
cdr3_nt: TGTGCCAGCAGCGCTCCGGGACAGGGAAACGGCTACACCTTC